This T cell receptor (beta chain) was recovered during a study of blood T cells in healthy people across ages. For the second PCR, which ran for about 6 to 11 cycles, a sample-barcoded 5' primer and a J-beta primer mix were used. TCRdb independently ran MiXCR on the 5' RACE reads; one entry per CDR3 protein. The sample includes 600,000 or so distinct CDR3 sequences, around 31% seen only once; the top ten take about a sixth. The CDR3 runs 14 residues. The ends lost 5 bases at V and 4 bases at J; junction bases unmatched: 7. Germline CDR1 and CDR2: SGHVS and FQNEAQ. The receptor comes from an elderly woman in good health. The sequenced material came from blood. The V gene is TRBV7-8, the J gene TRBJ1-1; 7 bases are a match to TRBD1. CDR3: CASSPRAGGTEAFF. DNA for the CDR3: TGTGCCAGCAGCCCCCGGGCAGGGGGCACTGAAGCTTTCTTT. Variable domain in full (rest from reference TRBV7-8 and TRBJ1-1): GAGVSQSPRYKVAKRGQDVALRCDPISGHVSLFWYQQALGQGPEFLTYFQNEAQLDKSGLPSDRFFAERPEGSVSTLKIQRTQQEDSAVYLCASSPRAGGTEAFFGQGTRLTVV.